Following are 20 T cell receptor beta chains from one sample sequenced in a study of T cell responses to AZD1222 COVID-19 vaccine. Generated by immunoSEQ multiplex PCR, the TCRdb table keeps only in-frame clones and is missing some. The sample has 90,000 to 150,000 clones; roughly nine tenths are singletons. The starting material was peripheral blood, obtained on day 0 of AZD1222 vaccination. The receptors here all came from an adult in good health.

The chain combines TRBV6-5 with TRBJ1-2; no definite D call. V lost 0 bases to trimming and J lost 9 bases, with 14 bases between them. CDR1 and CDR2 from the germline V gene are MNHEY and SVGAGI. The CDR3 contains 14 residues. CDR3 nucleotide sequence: TGTGCCAGCAGTTACTCCCCTGGGGAACGGAGCTACACCTTC. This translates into CASSYSPGERSYTF.

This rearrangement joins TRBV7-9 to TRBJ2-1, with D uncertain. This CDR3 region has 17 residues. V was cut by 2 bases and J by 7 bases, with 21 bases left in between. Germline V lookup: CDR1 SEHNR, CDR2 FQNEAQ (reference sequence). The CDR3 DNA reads TGTGCCAGCAGCTTAACAATGGTCCGAGAGATGGGAAATGAGCAGTTCTTC. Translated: CASSLTMVREMGNEQFF.

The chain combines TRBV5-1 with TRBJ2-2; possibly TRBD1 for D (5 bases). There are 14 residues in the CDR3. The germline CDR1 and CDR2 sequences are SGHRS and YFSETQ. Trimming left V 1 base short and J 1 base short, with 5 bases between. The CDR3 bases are TGCGCCAGCAGCTTGACAGGGAACACCGGGGAGCTGTTTTTT. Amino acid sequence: CASSLTGNTGELFF.

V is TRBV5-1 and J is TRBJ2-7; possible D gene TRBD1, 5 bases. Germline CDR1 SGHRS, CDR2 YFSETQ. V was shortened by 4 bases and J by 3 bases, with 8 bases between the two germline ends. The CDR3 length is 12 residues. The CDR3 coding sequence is TGCGCCAGCAGCGGGCAGGGCTACGAGCAGTACTTC. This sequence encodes CASSGQGYEQYF.

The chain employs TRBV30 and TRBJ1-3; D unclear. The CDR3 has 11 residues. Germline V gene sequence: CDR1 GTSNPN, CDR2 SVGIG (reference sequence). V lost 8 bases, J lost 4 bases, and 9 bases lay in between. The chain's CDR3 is CALGPGNTIYF. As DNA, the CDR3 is TGTGCCCTAGGGCCGGGAAACACCATATATTTT.

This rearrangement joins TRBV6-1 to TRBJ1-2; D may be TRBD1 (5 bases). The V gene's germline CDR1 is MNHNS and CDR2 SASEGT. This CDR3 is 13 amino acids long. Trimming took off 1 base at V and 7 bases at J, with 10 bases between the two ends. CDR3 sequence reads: CASSEDPGFGYTF. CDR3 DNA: TGTGCCAGCAGTGAAGATCCAGGGTTTGGCTACACCTTC.

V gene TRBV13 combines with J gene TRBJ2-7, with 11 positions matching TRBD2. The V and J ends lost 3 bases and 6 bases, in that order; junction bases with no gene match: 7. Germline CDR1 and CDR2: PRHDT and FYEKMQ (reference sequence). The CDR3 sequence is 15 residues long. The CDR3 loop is CASSFNPGLAGEQYF. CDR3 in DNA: TGTGCCAGCAGCTTTAACCCAGGACTAGCGGGCGAGCAGTACTTC.

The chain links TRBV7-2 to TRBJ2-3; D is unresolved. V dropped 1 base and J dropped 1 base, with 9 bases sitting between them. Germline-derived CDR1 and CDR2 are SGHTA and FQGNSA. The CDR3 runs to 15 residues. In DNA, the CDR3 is TGTGCCAGCAGCTTAGACCCTCTGCGCACAGATACGCAGTATTTT. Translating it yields CASSLDPLRTDTQYF.

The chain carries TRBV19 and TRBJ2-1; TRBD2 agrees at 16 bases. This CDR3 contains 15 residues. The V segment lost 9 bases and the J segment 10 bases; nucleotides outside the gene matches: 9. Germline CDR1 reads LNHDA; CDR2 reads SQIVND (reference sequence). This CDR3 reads CASGGTSGREGEQFF. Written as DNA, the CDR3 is TGTGCCAGCGGTGGGACTAGCGGGAGGGAAGGGGAGCAGTTCTTC.

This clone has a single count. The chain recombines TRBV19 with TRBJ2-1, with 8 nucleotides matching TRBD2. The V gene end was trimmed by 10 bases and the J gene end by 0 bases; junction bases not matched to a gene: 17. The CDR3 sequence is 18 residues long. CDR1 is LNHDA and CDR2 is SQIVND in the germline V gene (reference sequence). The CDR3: CATRGGGSIQSSYNEQFF. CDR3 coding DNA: TGTGCCACCCGGGGGGGCGGGAGTATACAGAGCTCCTACAATGAGCAGTTCTTC.

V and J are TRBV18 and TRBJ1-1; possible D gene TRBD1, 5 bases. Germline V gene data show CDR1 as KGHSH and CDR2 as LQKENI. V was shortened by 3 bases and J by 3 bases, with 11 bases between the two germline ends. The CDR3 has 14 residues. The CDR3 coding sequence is TGTGCCAGCTCACCCGGCAGGGCTGACACTGAAGCTTTCTTT. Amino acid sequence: CASSPGRADTEAFF.

The CDR3 sequence: CASSFLLNTGELFF. The CDR3 DNA reads as TGTGCCAGCAGCTTTCTTTTAAACACCGGGGAGCTGTTTTTT. V usage is TRBV7-3 and J usage is TRBJ2-2; D unresolved. The CDR3 runs 14 residues. With 3 bases removed from V and 2 bases from J, the gap between germline ends came to 7 bases. Germline assignment: CDR1 SGHTA and CDR2 FQGTGA.

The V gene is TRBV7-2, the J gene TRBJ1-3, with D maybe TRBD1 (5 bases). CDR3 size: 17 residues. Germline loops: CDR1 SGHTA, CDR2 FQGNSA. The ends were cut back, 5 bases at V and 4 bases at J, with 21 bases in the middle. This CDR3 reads CASSPRSGREGGNTIYF. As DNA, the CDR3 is TGTGCCAGCAGCCCCCGCTCGGGCCGCGAGGGGGGAAACACCATATATTTT.

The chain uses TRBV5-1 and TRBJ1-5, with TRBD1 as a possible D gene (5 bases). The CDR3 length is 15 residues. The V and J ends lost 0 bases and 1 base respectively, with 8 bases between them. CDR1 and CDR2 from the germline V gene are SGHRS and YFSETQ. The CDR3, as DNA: TGCGCCAGCAGCTTGGGAGGGACCAGCAATCAGCCCCAGCATTTT. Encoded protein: CASSLGGTSNQPQHF.

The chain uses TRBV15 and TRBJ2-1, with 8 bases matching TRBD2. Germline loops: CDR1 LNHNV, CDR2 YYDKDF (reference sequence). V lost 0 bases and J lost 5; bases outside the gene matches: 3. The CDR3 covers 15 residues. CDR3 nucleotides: TGTGCCACCAGCAGAGATTGGGGACTAGACAATGAGCAGTTCTTC. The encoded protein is CATSRDWGLDNEQFF.

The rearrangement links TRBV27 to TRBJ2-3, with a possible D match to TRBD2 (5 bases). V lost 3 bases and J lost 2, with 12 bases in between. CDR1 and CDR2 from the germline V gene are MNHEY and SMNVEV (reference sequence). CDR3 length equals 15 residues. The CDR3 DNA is TGTGCCAGCAGTTTCACGGAGGACCCCACAGATACGCAGTATTTT. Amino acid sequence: CASSFTEDPTDTQYF.

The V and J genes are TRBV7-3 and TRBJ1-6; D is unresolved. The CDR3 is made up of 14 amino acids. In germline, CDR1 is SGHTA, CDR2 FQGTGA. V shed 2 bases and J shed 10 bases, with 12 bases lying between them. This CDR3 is CASSLGNEGSPLHF. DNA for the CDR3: TGTGCCAGCAGCTTAGGGAATGAGGGCTCACCCCTCCACTTT.

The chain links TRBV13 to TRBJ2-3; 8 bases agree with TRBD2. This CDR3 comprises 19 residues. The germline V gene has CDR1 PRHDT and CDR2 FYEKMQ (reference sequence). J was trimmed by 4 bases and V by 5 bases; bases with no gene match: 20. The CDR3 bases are TGTGCCAGCAGCCCTCCGGGACTAGGCCTCCTACGCCTCGCAGATACGCAGTATTTT. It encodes CASSPPGLGLLRLADTQYF.

The DNA of the CDR3 is TGCGCCAGCAGCCAATCGCGGACAGGGATCTTCTATGGCTACACCTTC. Translation: CASSQSRTGIFYGYTF. This chain links TRBV4-1 with TRBJ1-2, with TRBD1 identical over 8 bases. V gave up 2 bases and J gave up 4 bases; unmatched junction bases: 9. Germline values: CDR1 MGHRA, CDR2 YSYEKL. The CDR3 has 16 amino acids.

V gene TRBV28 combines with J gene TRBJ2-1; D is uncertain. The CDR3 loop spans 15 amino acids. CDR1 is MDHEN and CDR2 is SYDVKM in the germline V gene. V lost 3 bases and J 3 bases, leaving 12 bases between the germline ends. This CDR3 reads CASSFYRIYYNEQFF. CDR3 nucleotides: TGTGCCAGCAGTTTCTACCGGATATACTACAATGAGCAGTTCTTC.